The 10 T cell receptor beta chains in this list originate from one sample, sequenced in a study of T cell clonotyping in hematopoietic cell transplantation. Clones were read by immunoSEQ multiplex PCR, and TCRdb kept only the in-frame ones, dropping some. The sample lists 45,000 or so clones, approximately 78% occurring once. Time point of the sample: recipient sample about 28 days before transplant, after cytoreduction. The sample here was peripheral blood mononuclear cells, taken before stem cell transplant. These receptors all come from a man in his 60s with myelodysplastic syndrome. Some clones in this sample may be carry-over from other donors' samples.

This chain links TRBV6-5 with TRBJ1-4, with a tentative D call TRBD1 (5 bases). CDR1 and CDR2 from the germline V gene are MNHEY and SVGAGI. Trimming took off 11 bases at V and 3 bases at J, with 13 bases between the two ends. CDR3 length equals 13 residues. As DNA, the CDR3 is TGTGCCTCTACGGGGGGTGCTAATGAAAAACTGTTTTTT. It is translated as CASTGGANEKLFF.

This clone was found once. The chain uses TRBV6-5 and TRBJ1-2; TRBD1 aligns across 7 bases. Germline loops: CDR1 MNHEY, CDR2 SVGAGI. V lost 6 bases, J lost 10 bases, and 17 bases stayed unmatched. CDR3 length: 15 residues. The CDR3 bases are TGTGCCAGCAGCCCCAGGGGACAGACGTCCAGGGACTACACCTTC. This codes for CASSPRGQTSRDYTF.

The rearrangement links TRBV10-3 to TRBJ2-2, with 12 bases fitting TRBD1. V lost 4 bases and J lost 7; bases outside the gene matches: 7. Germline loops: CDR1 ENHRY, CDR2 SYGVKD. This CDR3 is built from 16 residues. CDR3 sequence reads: CAISAGTGGAVGELFF. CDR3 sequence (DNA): TGTGCCATCAGTGCCGGGACAGGGGGCGCGGTCGGGGAGCTGTTTTTT.

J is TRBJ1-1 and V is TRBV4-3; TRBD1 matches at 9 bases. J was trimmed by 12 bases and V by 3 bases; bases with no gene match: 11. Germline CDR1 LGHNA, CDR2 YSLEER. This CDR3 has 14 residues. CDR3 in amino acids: CASSQLTGGYRTFF. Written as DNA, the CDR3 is TGCGCCAGCAGCCAGCTGACAGGGGGGTACAGAACTTTCTTT.

CDR3 DNA: TGTGCCAGCAGAAGAGCCGTCGGGGATTCACCCCTCCACTTT. Protein sequence: CASRRAVGDSPLHF. The chain has TRBV6-5 and TRBJ1-6, with D unclear. Germline-derived CDR1 and CDR2 are MNHEY and SVGAGI. The CDR3 covers 14 residues. Trimming shortened V by 6 bases and J by 8 bases, and 14 bases separated the two germline ends.

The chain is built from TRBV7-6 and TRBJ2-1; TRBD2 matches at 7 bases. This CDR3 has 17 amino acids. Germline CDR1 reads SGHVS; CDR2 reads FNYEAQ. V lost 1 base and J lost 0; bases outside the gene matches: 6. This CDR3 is CASSLESGASSYNEQFF. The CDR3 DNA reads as TGTGCCAGCAGCTTAGAGAGCGGGGCCAGCTCCTACAATGAGCAGTTCTTC.

CDR3 sequence: CASRVVAGHTDTQYF. DNA of the CDR3: TGTGCCAGCCGAGTTGTCGCGGGGCATACAGATACGCAGTATTTT. V is TRBV6-5 and J is TRBJ2-3, with a possible D match to TRBD2 (6 bases). Germline CDR1 reads MNHEY; CDR2 reads SVGAGI. Trimming took off 8 bases at V and 3 bases at J, with 18 bases between the two ends. The CDR3 is 15 residues long.

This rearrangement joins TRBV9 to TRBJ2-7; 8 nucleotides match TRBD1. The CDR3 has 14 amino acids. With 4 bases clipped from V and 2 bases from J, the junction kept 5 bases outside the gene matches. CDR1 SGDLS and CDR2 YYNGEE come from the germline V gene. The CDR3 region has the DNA TGTGCCAGCAGCCCCTCGACAGGGGCCTACGAGCAGTACTTC. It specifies CASSPSTGAYEQYF.

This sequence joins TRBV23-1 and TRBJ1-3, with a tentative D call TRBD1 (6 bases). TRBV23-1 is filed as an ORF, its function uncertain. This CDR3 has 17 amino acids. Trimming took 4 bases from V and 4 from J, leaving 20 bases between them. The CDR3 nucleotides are TGCGCCAGCAGTCCTCGATCCCCAGGGGTGGGGGGAAACACCATATATTTT. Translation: CASSPRSPGVGGNTIYF.

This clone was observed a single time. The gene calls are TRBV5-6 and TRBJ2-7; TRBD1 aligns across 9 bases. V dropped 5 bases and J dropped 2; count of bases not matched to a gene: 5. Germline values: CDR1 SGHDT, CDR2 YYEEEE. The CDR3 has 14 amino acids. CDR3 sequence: CASRGQGATYEQYF. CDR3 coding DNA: TGTGCCAGCAGGGGACAGGGAGCAACCTACGAGCAGTACTTC.